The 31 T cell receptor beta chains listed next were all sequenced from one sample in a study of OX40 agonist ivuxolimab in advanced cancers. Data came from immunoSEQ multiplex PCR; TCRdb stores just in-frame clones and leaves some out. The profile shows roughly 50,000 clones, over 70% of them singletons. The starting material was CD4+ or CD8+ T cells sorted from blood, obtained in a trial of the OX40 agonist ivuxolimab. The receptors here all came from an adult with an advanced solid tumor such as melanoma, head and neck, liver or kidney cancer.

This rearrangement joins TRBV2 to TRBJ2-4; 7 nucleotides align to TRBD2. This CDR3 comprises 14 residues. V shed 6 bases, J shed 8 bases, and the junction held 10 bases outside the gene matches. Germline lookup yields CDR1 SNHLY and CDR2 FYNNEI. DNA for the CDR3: TGTGCCAGCAGGGGGAGGGGAGTAGGAGACATTCAGTACTTC. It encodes CASRGRGVGDIQYF.

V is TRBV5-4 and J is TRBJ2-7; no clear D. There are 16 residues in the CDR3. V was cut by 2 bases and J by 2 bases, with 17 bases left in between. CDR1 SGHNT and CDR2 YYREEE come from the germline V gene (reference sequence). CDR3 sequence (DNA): TGTGCCAGCAGCTTATTCGCCGGTGCTTTTACCTACGAGCAGTACTTC. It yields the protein CASSLFAGAFTYEQYF.

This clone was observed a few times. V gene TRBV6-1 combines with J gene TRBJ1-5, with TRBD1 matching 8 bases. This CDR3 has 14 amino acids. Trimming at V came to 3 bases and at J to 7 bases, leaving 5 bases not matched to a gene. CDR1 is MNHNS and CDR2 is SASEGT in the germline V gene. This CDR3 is CASSDGQGGQPQHF. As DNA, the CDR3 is TGTGCCAGCAGTGACGGACAGGGTGGACAGCCCCAGCATTTT.

CDR3 DNA sequence: TGTGCCAGCAGCCCCCCCAGCGGGCGTTACAATGAGCAGTTCTTC. Translation: CASSPPSGRYNEQFF. The chain couples TRBV7-3 to TRBJ2-1, with D possibly being TRBD2 (6 bases). V gave up 5 bases and J gave up 4 bases, with 15 bases separating them. Germline V gene lookup returns CDR1 SGHTA and CDR2 FQGTGA. The CDR3 is 15 amino acids.

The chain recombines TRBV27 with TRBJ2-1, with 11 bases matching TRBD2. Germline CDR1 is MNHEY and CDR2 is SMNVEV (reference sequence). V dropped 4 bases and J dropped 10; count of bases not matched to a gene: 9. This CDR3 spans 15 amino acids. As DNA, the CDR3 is TGTGCCAGCAGTTCAACTAGCGGGAGAGTCGGCGAGCAGTTCTTC. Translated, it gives CASSSTSGRVGEQFF.

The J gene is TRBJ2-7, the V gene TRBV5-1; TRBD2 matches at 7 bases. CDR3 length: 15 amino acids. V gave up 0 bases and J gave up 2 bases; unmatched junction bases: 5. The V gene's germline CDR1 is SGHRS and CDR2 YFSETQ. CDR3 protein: CASSLGPSGAYEQYF. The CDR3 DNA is TGCGCCAGCAGCTTGGGTCCTAGCGGAGCCTACGAGCAGTACTTC.

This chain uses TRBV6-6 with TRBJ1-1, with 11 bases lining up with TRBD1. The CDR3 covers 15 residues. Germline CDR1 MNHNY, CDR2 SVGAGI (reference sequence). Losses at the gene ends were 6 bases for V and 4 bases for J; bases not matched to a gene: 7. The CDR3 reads CASRGTGGLSTEAFF. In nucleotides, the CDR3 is TGTGCCAGCAGGGGGACAGGGGGGTTGAGCACTGAAGCTTTCTTT.

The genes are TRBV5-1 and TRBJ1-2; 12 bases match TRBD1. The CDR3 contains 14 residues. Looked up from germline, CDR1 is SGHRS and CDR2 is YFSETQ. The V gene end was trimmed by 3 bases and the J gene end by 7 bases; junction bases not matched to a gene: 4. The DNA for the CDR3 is TGCGCCAGCAGCTACGGGACAGGGGGCGTTGGCTACACCTTC. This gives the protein CASSYGTGGVGYTF.

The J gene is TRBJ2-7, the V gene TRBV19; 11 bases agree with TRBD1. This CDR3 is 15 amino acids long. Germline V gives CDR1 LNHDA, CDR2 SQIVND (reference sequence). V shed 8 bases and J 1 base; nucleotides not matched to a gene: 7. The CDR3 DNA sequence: TGTGCCAGTGGCACCGGGACAGGGGGTTCCTACGAGCAGTACTTC. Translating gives CASGTGTGGSYEQYF.

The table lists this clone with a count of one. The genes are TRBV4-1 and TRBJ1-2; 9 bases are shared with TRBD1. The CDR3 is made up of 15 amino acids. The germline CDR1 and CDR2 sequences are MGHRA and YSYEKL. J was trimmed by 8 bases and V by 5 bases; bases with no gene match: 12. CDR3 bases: TGCGCCAGCAGCGCGAGGACCGGGACAGGGACCGGCTACACCTTC. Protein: CASSARTGTGTGYTF.

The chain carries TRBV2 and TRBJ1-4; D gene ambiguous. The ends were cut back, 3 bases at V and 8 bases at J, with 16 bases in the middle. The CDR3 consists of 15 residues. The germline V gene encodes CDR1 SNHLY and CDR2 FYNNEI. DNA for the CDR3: TGTGCCAGCAGTGATTGGGATGGGATAAGGGAAAAACTGTTTTTT. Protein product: CASSDWDGIREKLFF.

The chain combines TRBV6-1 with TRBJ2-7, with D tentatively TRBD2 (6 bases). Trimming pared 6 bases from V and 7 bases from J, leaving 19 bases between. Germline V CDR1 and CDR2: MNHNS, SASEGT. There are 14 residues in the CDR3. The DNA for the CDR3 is TGTGCCAGCAGAAACCTAGTGGGGGGTGGGGAGCAGTACTTC. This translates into CASRNLVGGGEQYF.

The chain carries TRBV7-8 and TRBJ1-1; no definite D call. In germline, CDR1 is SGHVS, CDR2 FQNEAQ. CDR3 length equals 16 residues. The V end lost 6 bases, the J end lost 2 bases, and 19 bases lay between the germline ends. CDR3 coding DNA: TGTGCCAGCAGTAACGTACAGCGCTCGAGTAACACTGAAGCTTTCTTT. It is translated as CASSNVQRSSNTEAFF.

The CDR3 sequence is CASSPDGRYEQYF. CDR3 sequence (DNA): TGTGCCAGCAGCCCGGACGGACGCTACGAGCAGTACTTC. The V gene is TRBV7-9, the J gene TRBJ2-7; D is unresolved. Trimming took off 5 bases at V and 3 bases at J, with 11 bases between the two ends. Germline V CDR1 and CDR2: SEHNR, FQNEAQ (reference sequence). CDR3 size: 13 residues.

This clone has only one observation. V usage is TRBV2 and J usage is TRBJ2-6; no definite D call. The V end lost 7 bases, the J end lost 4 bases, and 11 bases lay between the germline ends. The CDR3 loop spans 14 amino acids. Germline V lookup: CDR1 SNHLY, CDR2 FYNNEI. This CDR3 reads CASTLAMGANVLTF. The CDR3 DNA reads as TGTGCCAGCACTCTTGCCATGGGGGCCAACGTCCTGACTTTC.

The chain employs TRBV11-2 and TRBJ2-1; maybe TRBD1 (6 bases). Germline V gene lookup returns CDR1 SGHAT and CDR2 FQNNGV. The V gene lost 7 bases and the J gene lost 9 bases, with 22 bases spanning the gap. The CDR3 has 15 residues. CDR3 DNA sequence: TGTGCCAGCACCTCGGGTCTCTCAAGCAGGGGTGAGCAGTTCTTC. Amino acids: CASTSGLSSRGEQFF.

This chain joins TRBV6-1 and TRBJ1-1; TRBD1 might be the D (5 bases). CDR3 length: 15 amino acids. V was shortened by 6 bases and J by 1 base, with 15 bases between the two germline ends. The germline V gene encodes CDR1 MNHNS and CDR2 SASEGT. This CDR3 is CASRGLTGSNTEAFF. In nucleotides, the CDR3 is TGTGCCAGCAGGGGATTAACAGGTTCGAACACTGAAGCTTTCTTT.

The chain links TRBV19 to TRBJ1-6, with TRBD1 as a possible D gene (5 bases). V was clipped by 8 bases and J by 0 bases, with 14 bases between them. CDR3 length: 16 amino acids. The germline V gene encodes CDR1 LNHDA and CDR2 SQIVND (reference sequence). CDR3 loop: CASRGARGSYNSPLHF. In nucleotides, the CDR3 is TGTGCCAGTCGAGGGGCTCGGGGCTCCTATAATTCACCCCTCCACTTT.

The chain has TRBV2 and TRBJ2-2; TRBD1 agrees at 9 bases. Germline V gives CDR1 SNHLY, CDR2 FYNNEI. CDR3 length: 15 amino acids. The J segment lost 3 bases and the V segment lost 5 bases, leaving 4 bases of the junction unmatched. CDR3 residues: CASSQGDRDTGELFF. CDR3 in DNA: TGTGCCAGCAGTCAAGGGGACAGGGACACCGGGGAGCTGTTTTTT. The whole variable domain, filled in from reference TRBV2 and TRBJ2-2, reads EPEVTQTPSHQVTQMGQEVILRCVPISNHLYFYWYRQILGQKVEFLVSFYNNEISEKSEIFDDQFSVERPDGSNFTLKIRSTKLEDSAMYFCASSQGDRDTGELFFGEGSRLTVL.

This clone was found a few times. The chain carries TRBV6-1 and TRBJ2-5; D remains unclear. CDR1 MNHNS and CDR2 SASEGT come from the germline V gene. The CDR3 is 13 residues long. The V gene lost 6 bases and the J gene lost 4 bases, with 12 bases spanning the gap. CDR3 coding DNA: TGTGCCAGCAGCACCGACTTTGGAGAGACCCAGTACTTC. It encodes CASSTDFGETQYF.

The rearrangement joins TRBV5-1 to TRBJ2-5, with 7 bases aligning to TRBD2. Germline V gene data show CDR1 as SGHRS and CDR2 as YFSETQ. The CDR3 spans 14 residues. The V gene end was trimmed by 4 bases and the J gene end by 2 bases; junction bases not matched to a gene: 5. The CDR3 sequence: CASSRTSDQETQYF. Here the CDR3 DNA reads TGCGCCAGCAGCCGTACTAGCGATCAAGAGACCCAGTACTTC.

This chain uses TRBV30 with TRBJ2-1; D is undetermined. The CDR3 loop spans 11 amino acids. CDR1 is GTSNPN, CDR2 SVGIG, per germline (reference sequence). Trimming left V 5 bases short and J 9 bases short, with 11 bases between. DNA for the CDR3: TGTGCCTGGCGTCAATGGCGTGAGCAGTTCTTC. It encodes CAWRQWREQFF.

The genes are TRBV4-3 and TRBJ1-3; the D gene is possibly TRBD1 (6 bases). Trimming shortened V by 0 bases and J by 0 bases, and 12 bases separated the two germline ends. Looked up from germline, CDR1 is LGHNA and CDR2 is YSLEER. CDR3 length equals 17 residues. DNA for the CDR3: TGCGCCAGCAGCCAAGATGCGGGGGCCCTCTCTGGAAACACCATATATTTT. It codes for CASSQDAGALSGNTIYF.

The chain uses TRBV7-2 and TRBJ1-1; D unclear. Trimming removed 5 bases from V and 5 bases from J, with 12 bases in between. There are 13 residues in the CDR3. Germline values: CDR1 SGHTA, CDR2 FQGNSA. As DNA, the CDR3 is TGTGCCAGCAGCCGTTTGAGCCAGACTGAAGCTTTCTTT. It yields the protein CASSRLSQTEAFF.

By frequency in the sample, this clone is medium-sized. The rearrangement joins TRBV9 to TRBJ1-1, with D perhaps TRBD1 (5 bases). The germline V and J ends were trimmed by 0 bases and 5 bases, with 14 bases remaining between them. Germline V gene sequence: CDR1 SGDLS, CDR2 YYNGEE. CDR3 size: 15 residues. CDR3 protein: CASSVGSGEGTEAFF. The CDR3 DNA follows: TGTGCCAGCAGCGTAGGCAGCGGGGAGGGGACTGAAGCTTTCTTT.

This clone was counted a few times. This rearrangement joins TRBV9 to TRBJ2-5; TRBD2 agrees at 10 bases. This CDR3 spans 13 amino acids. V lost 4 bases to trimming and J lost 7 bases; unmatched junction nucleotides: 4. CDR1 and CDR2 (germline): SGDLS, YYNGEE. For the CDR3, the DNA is TGTGCCAGCAGCCGGACTAGCGGCGTGACCCAGTACTTC. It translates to CASSRTSGVTQYF.

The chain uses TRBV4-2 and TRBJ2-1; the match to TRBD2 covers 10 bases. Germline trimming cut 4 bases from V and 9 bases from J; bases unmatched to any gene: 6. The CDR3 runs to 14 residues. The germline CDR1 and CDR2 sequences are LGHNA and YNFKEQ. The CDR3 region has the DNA TGTGCCAGCAGCCCTCTAGCGGGGGTCAGTGAGCAGTTCTTC. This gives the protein CASSPLAGVSEQFF.

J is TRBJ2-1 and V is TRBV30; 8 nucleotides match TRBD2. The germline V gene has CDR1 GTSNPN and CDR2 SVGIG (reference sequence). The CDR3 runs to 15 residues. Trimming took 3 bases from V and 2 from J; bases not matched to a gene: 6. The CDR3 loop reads CAWRVVAGTYNEQFF. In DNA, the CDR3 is TGTGCCTGGAGGGTTGTAGCGGGGACCTACAATGAGCAGTTCTTC.

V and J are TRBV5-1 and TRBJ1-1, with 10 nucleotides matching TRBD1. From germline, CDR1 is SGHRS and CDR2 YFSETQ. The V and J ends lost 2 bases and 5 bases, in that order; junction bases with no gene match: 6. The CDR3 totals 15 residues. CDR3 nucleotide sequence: TGCGCCAGCAGCTTAGATGGACAGGGGGGTACTGAAGCTTTCTTT. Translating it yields CASSLDGQGGTEAFF.

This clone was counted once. The CDR3 DNA reads as TGTGCCAGCAGCTCTAGCCGGGACAGGGGGCGCGATGACTATGGCTACACCTTC. Its protein is CASSSSRDRGRDDYGYTF. This chain connects TRBV11-2 to TRBJ1-2, with 12 bases fitting TRBD1. Germline assignment: CDR1 SGHAT and CDR2 FQNNGV. This CDR3 contains 18 residues. Trimming at V came to 4 bases and at J to 3 bases, leaving 12 bases not matched to a gene.

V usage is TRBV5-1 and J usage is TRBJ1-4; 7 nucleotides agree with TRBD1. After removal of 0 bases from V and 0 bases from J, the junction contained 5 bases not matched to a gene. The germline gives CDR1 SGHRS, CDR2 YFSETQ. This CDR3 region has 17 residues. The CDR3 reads CASSLAGQGATNEKLFF. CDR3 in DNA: TGCGCCAGCAGCTTGGCTGGGCAGGGGGCAACTAATGAAAAACTGTTTTTT.